The clone carrying this T cell receptor (beta chain) was observed a single time. Antigen: not known. Random-hexamer reverse transcription was applied to roughly 0.5 to 1 ug RNA. TCRdb ran MiXCR on the immunoSEQ multiplex PCR reads and lists one entry per CDR3 protein. The sample carries hundreds of thousands of distinct CDR3 sequences, around 93% recorded once. The record originates from a study of CD8 T cells in Susac syndrome. The study's findings and limits: The study conceded that relatively few individuals underwent its TCR sequencing and HLA analysis.

Peripheral blood CD8+ and CD4+ T cells were profiled by TCR beta sequencing. TEMRA cells were FACS-enriched, while CD8+ and CD4+ T cells were negatively isolated. This sequence was found in a human donor with multiple sclerosis. Source material: CD4+ T cells from PBMCs.

Written as DNA, the CDR3 is TGTGCCAGCAGTACTCTCGACAGGGAAGAGACCCAGTACTTC. It translates to CASSTLDREETQYF. The chain is built from TRBV6-1 and TRBJ2-5; 7 bases agree with TRBD1. The CDR3 totals 14 residues. V gave up 5 bases and J gave up 3 bases; unmatched junction bases: 6. Germline CDR1 is MNHNS and CDR2 is SASEGT.